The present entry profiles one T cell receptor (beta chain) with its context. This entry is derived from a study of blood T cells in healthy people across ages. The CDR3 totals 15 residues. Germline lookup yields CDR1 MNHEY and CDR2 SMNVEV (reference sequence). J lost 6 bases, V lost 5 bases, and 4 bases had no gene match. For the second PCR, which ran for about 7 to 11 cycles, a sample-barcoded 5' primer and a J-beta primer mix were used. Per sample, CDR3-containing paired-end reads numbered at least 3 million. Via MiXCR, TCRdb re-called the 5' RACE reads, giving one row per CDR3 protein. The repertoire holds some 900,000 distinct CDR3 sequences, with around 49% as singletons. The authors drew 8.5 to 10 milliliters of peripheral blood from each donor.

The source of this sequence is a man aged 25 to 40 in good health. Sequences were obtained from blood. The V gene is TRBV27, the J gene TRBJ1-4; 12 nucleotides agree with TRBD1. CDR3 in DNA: TGTGCCAGCAGTCATGGGACAGGGGGCGATGAAAAACTGTTTTTT. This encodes CASSHGTGGDEKLFF.